This T cell receptor beta chain is from a study of neurological immune-mediated disorders. TCRdb fed the 5' RACE reads into MiXCR, producing one record per CDR3 protein. Of roughly 45,000 distinct CDR3 sequences listed, approximately 15% are singletons. In this sample, this clonotype turned up many times. Sample time point: longitudinal time-point 3. This clonotype was obtained from a young man in good health. The sequencing sample was made of PBMCs.

The CDR3 DNA sequence: TGCAGCGTTCTAGCGGGAGTGGGCACCGGGGAGCTGTTTTTT. Translating it yields CSVLAGVGTGELFF. The chain combines TRBV29-1 with TRBJ2-2; 10 bases are a match to TRBD2. CDR3 length: 14 residues. Per the germline V gene, CDR1 is SQVTM and CDR2 is ANQGSEA. The V segment lost 5 bases and the J segment 4 bases; nucleotides outside the gene matches: 4.